The sequence of this TCR beta chain was determined in a study of T cell repertoires in cytomegalovirus infection (dated by TCRdb to 2018 to 2020). Background for the entire study: Donor HLA type was relevant to the analysis, because carriage of CMV infection together with the matching HLA type was indicated by public TCR beta signatures. Findings and caveats that apply to the study as a whole: The ex vivo response was dominated by HLA-C-restricted CMV-specific TCR beta clonotypes, which also provided the single most frequent clonotype in two of eight donors. In both this cohort and an independent roughly 350-donor cohort, the cumulative frequency of public TCR beta family members distinguished carriers of CMV infection plus the relevant HLA type.

TCRdb lists the instrument as Illumina HiSeq 1500. The public reads were run again by TCRdb, first through fastp at Q25 and then through MiXCR, and only productive beta chains were kept. Every CDR3 protein is listed once, alongside the most common genes and DNA of its rows. The sample includes roughly 320,000 distinct CDR3 sequences, with 9.6% observed a single time. The leading ten clones occupy around 2.5% of the sample. This clonotype was recorded a few times. Its antigen remains unidentified. Base qualities are not at hand, and no much larger clone is one base apart. V sheds 6 bases and J sheds 0 bases, leaving 15 bases between their ends. The germline V gene (reference sequence) sets CDR1 to MNHNY and CDR2 to SVGAGI. There are 16 amino acids in the CDR3, from cysteine to phenylalanine inclusive. Just the 48-base CDR3 DNA is kept, in frame starting at base 1.

The receptor's source is a human donor in good health (CMV status not recorded). Some clones in this sample may be carry-over from other donors' samples. Specimen: PBMCs. Rearrangement joined TRBV6-6 to TRBJ2-1; TRBD1 might be the D gene, on 5 matching bases. The sequenced DNA is TGTGCCAGCAGCCCGATCCGACAGATCTCCTACAATGAGCAGTTCTTC. It specifies CASSPIRQISYNEQFF.